This entry concerns a single TCR beta chain. The antigen is not known. The data stem from a study of blood T cells in healthy people across ages. PCR was performed a second time for roughly 7 to 12 cycles using a sample-barcoded 5' primer and a J-beta primer mix. In TCRdb, the 5' RACE reads were re-called with MiXCR into one record per CDR3 protein. This table has under 2,000,000 distinct CDR3 sequences, 49% appearing once. Whole-study findings and limits: Long-lived donors had more naive CD4+ cells and higher diversity than aged donors.

Looked up from germline, CDR1 is MNHNY and CDR2 is SVGAGI (reference sequence). V lost 2 bases, J lost 9 bases, and 17 bases lay in between. This CDR3 has 15 residues. Specimen: blood. The source is a woman between 40 and 50 years old in good health. The chain links TRBV6-6 to TRBJ2-1; D remains ambiguous. The CDR3 is CASSYGRLQPGEQFF. The CDR3 region has the DNA TGTGCCAGCAGTTACGGTCGACTCCAACCGGGTGAGCAGTTCTTC.